This T cell receptor beta chain emerged from a study of T-cell memory formation after mild COVID-19. V shed 1 base and J shed 0 bases, with 10 bases lying between them. CDR1 and CDR2 (germline): SGHTA, FQGNSA. The CDR3 is 16 amino acids. Barcoded TCR alpha and TCR beta cDNA libraries with UMIs came from 5'RACE using constant-segment primers. TCRdb processed the 5' RACE reads anew with MiXCR; each CDR3 protein has one entry. The sample lists 450,000 or so distinct CDR3 sequences; over 15% were seen once. This clonotype has only a few counts. The chain recombines TRBV7-2 with TRBJ1-3, with D unresolved. The TCR was taken from an adult woman who had mild COVID-19 (a few samples of this study predate the infection). Cell type and time point are not known. Sequenced material: PBMCs or a T cell subset sorted from them (not recorded which). Here the CDR3 DNA reads TGTGCCAGCAGCTTAGTAGACGCCCGCTCTGGAAACACCATATATTTT. As protein: CASSLVDARSGNTIYF.